Listed here is a single T cell receptor beta chain. The source of the sample is a study of blood T cell repertoires in COVID-19. On the study more broadly: PBMCs, B-cell-depleted T cells, or T cells provided the cDNA or gDNA that made up the material.

Clones were read by immunoSEQ multiplex PCR, and TCRdb kept only the in-frame ones, dropping some. There are tens of thousands of clones in the sample; under 85% occur only once, and 2% to 2.5% lies in the top ten. Germline CDR1 and CDR2: SGHVS and FNYEAQ. V was cut by 5 bases and J by 7 bases, with 17 bases left in between. CDR3 length: 14 residues. Sequencing was carried out using peripheral blood. The chain recombines TRBV7-6 with TRBJ1-2; D possibly corresponds to TRBD1 (5 bases). The sequence derives from a woman in her sixties or seventies with acute or convalescent COVID-19. CDR3: CASSSGGRVFGYTF. CDR3 in DNA: TGTGCCAGCAGCAGCGGGGGTAGGGTTTTTGGCTACACCTTC.